These T cell receptor beta chains were read from a single sample in a study of T cells in localized non-small cell lung cancer. Sequencing used immunoSEQ multiplex PCR; TCRdb keeps in-frame clones, though not all of them. The table has tens of thousands of clones, 88% seen once. Sequenced here: peripheral blood, sampled before any cancer treatment. The receptors shown here come from a woman aged 40 to 75 with stage I squamous cell lung carcinoma. The CDR3 runs from the conserved cysteine through the conserved F or W. The order of the fields is J gene, V gene, D gene, clone size, CDR3 DNA, CDR3 protein. The D gene is left open where the match is weak. Expanded clones get a size class; other rows say once, few or many, or leave the size out.

J gene: TRBJ1-1; V gene: TRBV5-1; D gene: .; clone size: .; CDR3 DNA: TGCGCCAGCAGCTCTTATTCGGGCACTGAAGCTTTCTTT; CDR3 protein: CASSSYSGTEAFF
J gene: TRBJ2-7; V gene: TRBV15; D gene: .; clone size: .; CDR3 DNA: TGTGCCACCAGCAGAGATCATGCGTCAACCTACGAGCAGTACTTC; CDR3 protein: CATSRDHASTYEQYF
J gene: TRBJ2-1; V gene: TRBV11-3; D gene: .; clone size: once; CDR3 DNA: TGTGCCAGCAGCTTAGATAGCAGTGAGCAGTTCTTC; CDR3 protein: CASSLDSSEQFF
J gene: TRBJ2-7; V gene: TRBV27; D gene: TRBD1; clone size: .; CDR3 DNA: TGTGCCAGCATGCTACAGGGGGCGAGCTCCTACGAGCAGTACTTC; CDR3 protein: CASMLQGASSYEQYF
J gene: TRBJ1-2; V gene: TRBV25-1; D gene: .; clone size: .; CDR3 DNA: TGTGCCAGCAGTGAAAATGGATATGGCTACACCTTC; CDR3 protein: CASSENGYGYTF
J gene: TRBJ2-1; V gene: TRBV4-2; D gene: .; clone size: .; CDR3 DNA: TGTGCCAGCAGCCAAGATAGCCGACAGAGGGATGAGCAGTTCTTC; CDR3 protein: CASSQDSRQRDEQFF
J gene: TRBJ1-2; V gene: TRBV5-1; D gene: .; clone size: once; CDR3 DNA: TGCGCCAGCAGCGGTACAGCCCTACCCTTCAACTATGGCTACACCTTC; CDR3 protein: CASSGTALPFNYGYTF
J gene: TRBJ1-5; V gene: TRBV30; D gene: .; clone size: once; CDR3 DNA: TGTGCCTGGACCCGGGGGCAGGGCAATCAGCCCCAGCATTTT; CDR3 protein: CAWTRGQGNQPQHF
J gene: TRBJ1-1; V gene: TRBV5-4; D gene: .; clone size: .; CDR3 DNA: TGTGCCAGCAGCCCCGATAGGGACACTGAAGCTTTCTTT; CDR3 protein: CASSPDRDTEAFF
J gene: TRBJ2-5; V gene: TRBV30; D gene: .; clone size: .; CDR3 DNA: TGTGCCTGGACGGGGCGTAACTCTCAAGAGACCCAGTACTTC; CDR3 protein: CAWTGRNSQETQYF
J gene: TRBJ2-1; V gene: TRBV7-3; D gene: TRBD2; clone size: .; CDR3 DNA: TGTGCCAGCAGCTTAGCGGGAGCGTCCGATGAGCAGTTCTTC; CDR3 protein: CASSLAGASDEQFF
J gene: TRBJ2-5; V gene: TRBV19; D gene: TRBD1; clone size: .; CDR3 DNA: TGTGCCAGTAGTAGGACAGGGGAAGAGACCCAGTACTTC; CDR3 protein: CASSRTGEETQYF
J gene: TRBJ2-3; V gene: TRBV23-1; D gene: .; clone size: .; CDR3 DNA: TGCGCCAGCAGTCAATCCTGGGTCGGAGACACAGATACGCAGTATTTT; CDR3 protein: CASSQSWVGDTDTQYF
J gene: TRBJ1-2; V gene: TRBV9; D gene: TRBD1; clone size: .; CDR3 DNA: TGTGCCAGCAGCGTAGATCCAGGACAGGGAAATGGCTACACCTTC; CDR3 protein: CASSVDPGQGNGYTF
J gene: TRBJ1-2; V gene: TRBV20-1; D gene: TRBD1; clone size: .; CDR3 DNA: TGCAGTGCCAAGAGGGACAGGGCGTACACCTTC; CDR3 protein: CSAKRDRAYTF
J gene: TRBJ1-4; V gene: TRBV6-6; D gene: TRBD1; clone size: .; CDR3 DNA: TGTGCCAGCGGGGATCTTGACAGGGGGGATGAAAAACTGTTTTTT; CDR3 protein: CASGDLDRGDEKLFF
J gene: TRBJ1-6; V gene: TRBV15; D gene: .; clone size: .; CDR3 DNA: TGTGCCACCAGCAGAGATGCGGGACTGATACGTGATGATAATTCACCCCTCCACTTT; CDR3 protein: CATSRDAGLIRDDNSPLHF
J gene: TRBJ2-7; V gene: TRBV7-8; D gene: .; clone size: .; CDR3 DNA: TGTGCCAGCAGCTTAGAGTGGGGGTTATCCTACGAGCAGTACTTC; CDR3 protein: CASSLEWGLSYEQYF
J gene: TRBJ2-5; V gene: TRBV5-1; D gene: TRBD2; clone size: .; CDR3 DNA: TGCGCCAGCAGCTTGGCCGGGACTAGCGGGGGCCCCCAAGAGACCCAGTACTTC; CDR3 protein: CASSLAGTSGGPQETQYF
J gene: TRBJ2-1; V gene: TRBV29-1; D gene: TRBD2; clone size: .; CDR3 DNA: TGCAGCGTTGAGGGCTGGGGGACTAGCGGGGACTACAATGAGCAGTTCTTC; CDR3 protein: CSVEGWGTSGDYNEQFF
J gene: TRBJ1-2; V gene: TRBV9; D gene: .; clone size: once; CDR3 DNA: TGTGCCAGCAGCGTAACAGGGTCAGAGTATGGCTACACCTTC; CDR3 protein: CASSVTGSEYGYTF
J gene: TRBJ2-5; V gene: TRBV5-4; D gene: TRBD2; clone size: .; CDR3 DNA: TGTGCCAGCAGCTTCCAAGCGGGGGGGATAGAGACCCAGTACTTC; CDR3 protein: CASSFQAGGIETQYF
J gene: TRBJ1-2; V gene: TRBV4-1; D gene: .; clone size: once; CDR3 DNA: TGCGCCAGCAGCCAAGAATTCGGGACACTGTATGGCTACACCTTC; CDR3 protein: CASSQEFGTLYGYTF
J gene: TRBJ1-4; V gene: TRBV5-1; D gene: .; clone size: .; CDR3 DNA: TGCGCCAGCAGCTTGGGGCGTGCGGATAAACTGTTTTTT; CDR3 protein: CASSLGRADKLFF
J gene: TRBJ1-1; V gene: TRBV7-3; D gene: .; clone size: .; CDR3 DNA: TGTGCCAGCAGCCTCACACCCCCGACGGTTGGATGGGCTGAAGCTTTCTTT; CDR3 protein: CASSLTPPTVGWAEAFF
J gene: TRBJ1-5; V gene: TRBV9; D gene: .; clone size: .; CDR3 DNA: TGTGCCAGCAGCGTAGAGCCGGGGCGGGAGCCCCAGCATTTT; CDR3 protein: CASSVEPGREPQHF
J gene: TRBJ2-5; V gene: TRBV5-1; D gene: TRBD2; clone size: .; CDR3 DNA: TGCGCCAGCAGCCCGGGACTAGCGGGGGGGACCCAGTACTTC; CDR3 protein: CASSPGLAGGTQYF
J gene: TRBJ1-4; V gene: TRBV6-5; D gene: TRBD1; clone size: .; CDR3 DNA: TGTGCCAGCAGAGGACAGGGGACTAATGAAAAACTGTTTTTT; CDR3 protein: CASRGQGTNEKLFF
J gene: TRBJ1-6; V gene: TRBV25-1; D gene: TRBD1; clone size: once; CDR3 DNA: TGTGCCAGCAGTGAATCCGACAGGGGTAATTCACCCCTCCACTTT; CDR3 protein: CASSESDRGNSPLHF
J gene: TRBJ2-5; V gene: TRBV5-5; D gene: TRBD1; clone size: .; CDR3 DNA: TGTGCCAGCAGCTCGGGACAGTTGATGCAGACCCAGTACTTC; CDR3 protein: CASSSGQLMQTQYF
J gene: TRBJ1-2; V gene: TRBV5-1; D gene: TRBD1; clone size: .; CDR3 DNA: TGCGCCAGCAGCTTGGCCGGAGACAGGGATTATGGCTACACCTTC; CDR3 protein: CASSLAGDRDYGYTF
J gene: TRBJ1-1; V gene: TRBV10-3; D gene: .; clone size: few; CDR3 DNA: TGTGCCATCAGGGAACAGGGAGAAGCTTTCTTT; CDR3 protein: CAIREQGEAFF
J gene: TRBJ1-4; V gene: TRBV2; D gene: .; clone size: .; CDR3 DNA: TGTGCCAGCAGTGCACTGGGCCTTTTGGCAACTAATGAAAAACTGTTTTTT; CDR3 protein: CASSALGLLATNEKLFF
J gene: TRBJ1-1; V gene: TRBV27; D gene: TRBD1; clone size: .; CDR3 DNA: TGTGCCAGCAGTCTGCGACTCGGGACAGGGGCCCCTGAAGCTTTCTTT; CDR3 protein: CASSLRLGTGAPEAFF
J gene: TRBJ1-1; V gene: TRBV6-5; D gene: TRBD1; clone size: .; CDR3 DNA: TGTGCCAGCAGTGGCAGGGGGACTGAAGCTTTCTTT; CDR3 protein: CASSGRGTEAFF
J gene: TRBJ2-2; V gene: TRBV6-5; D gene: .; clone size: .; CDR3 DNA: TGTGCCAGCAGTGTGGGAGGCGGGGAGCTGTTTTTT; CDR3 protein: CASSVGGGELFF
J gene: TRBJ2-7; V gene: TRBV7-9; D gene: .; clone size: .; CDR3 DNA: TGTGCCAGCAGCTCCAGCTCCTACGAGCAGTACTTC; CDR3 protein: CASSSSSYEQYF
J gene: TRBJ2-1; V gene: TRBV4-2; D gene: .; clone size: .; CDR3 DNA: TGTGCCAGCAGCCAAGTCGCGGGGGCCAGTAATGAGCAGTTCTTC; CDR3 protein: CASSQVAGASNEQFF
J gene: TRBJ2-5; V gene: TRBV7-2; D gene: .; clone size: .; CDR3 DNA: TGTGCCAGCAGCTTAGCGCTGGGGCCCGGGACCCAGTACTTC; CDR3 protein: CASSLALGPGTQYF
J gene: TRBJ2-5; V gene: TRBV7-8; D gene: TRBD1; clone size: .; CDR3 DNA: TGTGCCAGCAGCTTAGAGACAGGGGGCTATGGGACCCAGTACTTC; CDR3 protein: CASSLETGGYGTQYF
J gene: TRBJ1-4; V gene: TRBV5-1; D gene: .; clone size: .; CDR3 DNA: TGCGCCAGCAGCTTGTCCGCCGCAACTAATGAAAAACTGTTTTTT; CDR3 protein: CASSLSAATNEKLFF
J gene: TRBJ1-1; V gene: TRBV19; D gene: TRBD1; clone size: once; CDR3 DNA: TGTGCCAGTAGTACACTACAAACGACAGGGAGCACTGAAGCTTTCTTT; CDR3 protein: CASSTLQTTGSTEAFF
J gene: TRBJ2-2; V gene: TRBV5-8; D gene: TRBD2; clone size: .; CDR3 DNA: TGTGCCAGCAGCTCTCTCCTCGGGACTAGCGTCATAACGAACACCGGGGAGCTGTTTTTT; CDR3 protein: CASSSLLGTSVITNTGELFF
J gene: TRBJ1-1; V gene: TRBV5-4; D gene: TRBD1; clone size: .; CDR3 DNA: TGTGCCAGCAGCGCGACAGGGACGGCTGAAGCTTTCTTT; CDR3 protein: CASSATGTAEAFF
J gene: TRBJ1-1; V gene: TRBV30; D gene: .; clone size: .; CDR3 DNA: TGTGCCTGGAGTGCCAGTAGCCCTGAAGCTTTCTTT; CDR3 protein: CAWSASSPEAFF
J gene: TRBJ1-1; V gene: TRBV29-1; D gene: TRBD1; clone size: .; CDR3 DNA: TGCAGCGGACACAGGGGAACACCAGAAGCTTTCTTT; CDR3 protein: CSGHRGTPEAFF
J gene: TRBJ2-2; V gene: TRBV5-1; D gene: .; clone size: .; CDR3 DNA: TGCGCCAGCAGCTTGGAACTTCCGGAAGGGGAGCTGTTTTTT; CDR3 protein: CASSLELPEGELFF
J gene: TRBJ2-7; V gene: TRBV5-1; D gene: TRBD1; clone size: .; CDR3 DNA: TGCGCCAGCAGCGTACAGGGGGGCTACGAGCAGTACTTC; CDR3 protein: CASSVQGGYEQYF
J gene: TRBJ1-4; V gene: TRBV11-1; D gene: TRBD1; clone size: .; CDR3 DNA: TGTGCCAGCAGCCAGACAGGGGGCAATGAAAAACTGTTTTTT; CDR3 protein: CASSQTGGNEKLFF
J gene: TRBJ1-2; V gene: TRBV30; D gene: .; clone size: .; CDR3 DNA: TGTGCCTGGAGTGTAAGGTTGGGCAGTCTCCATGGCTACACCTTC; CDR3 protein: CAWSVRLGSLHGYTF
J gene: TRBJ1-6; V gene: TRBV30; D gene: TRBD1; clone size: .; CDR3 DNA: TGTGCCTCAACCCCTTTCCTTGGACAGGGAATCGATTCACCCCTCCACTTT; CDR3 protein: CASTPFLGQGIDSPLHF
J gene: TRBJ1-5; V gene: TRBV5-1; D gene: .; clone size: few; CDR3 DNA: TGCGCCAGCAGCTTGCTAGGGGCCCTCAATCAGCCCCAGCATTTT; CDR3 protein: CASSLLGALNQPQHF
J gene: TRBJ2-5; V gene: TRBV10-1; D gene: .; clone size: few; CDR3 DNA: TGCGCCAGCAGTGAGATCTATCTAGCGAGGGAAATCAAAGAGACCCAGTACTTC; CDR3 protein: CASSEIYLAREIKETQYF
J gene: TRBJ2-7; V gene: TRBV2; D gene: .; clone size: .; CDR3 DNA: TGTGCCAGCAGTGAAATGAGGGGGGCAGGCTACGAGCAGTACTTC; CDR3 protein: CASSEMRGAGYEQYF
J gene: TRBJ1-1; V gene: TRBV23-1; D gene: .; clone size: .; CDR3 DNA: TGCGCCAGCAGTCAATCCGCAGAAGTGAACACTGAAGCTTTCTTT; CDR3 protein: CASSQSAEVNTEAFF
J gene: TRBJ2-1; V gene: TRBV19; D gene: .; clone size: .; CDR3 DNA: TGTGCCAGTAGGGGGTACAATGAGCAGTTCTTC; CDR3 protein: CASRGYNEQFF
J gene: TRBJ1-6; V gene: TRBV9; D gene: TRBD1; clone size: .; CDR3 DNA: TGTGCCAGCAGCCCCAAGACAGGGGGCAATAATTCACCCCTCCACTTT; CDR3 protein: CASSPKTGGNNSPLHF
J gene: TRBJ2-5; V gene: TRBV30; D gene: .; clone size: once; CDR3 DNA: TGTGCCTGGACCTCAGGGGCAGGGCGGAAGGAGACCCAGTACTTC; CDR3 protein: CAWTSGAGRKETQYF
J gene: TRBJ2-7; V gene: TRBV30; D gene: .; clone size: .; CDR3 DNA: TGTGCCTGGGGAGCGGGAGACAGGGGGAAGCAGTACTTC; CDR3 protein: CAWGAGDRGKQYF